A selection of T cell receptor beta chains follows, all from one sample in a study of shared clonotypes between healthy human individuals. The protocol was immunoSEQ multiplex PCR, while the TCRdb copy is restricted to in-frame clones and leaves out a portion. The sample has millions of clones, about 95% seen once; the top ten hold around 1.1%. The sample consisted of naive CD8+ T cells sorted from blood. These receptors were collected from a man aged 18 to 29 in good health. Each CDR3 is given with its conserved first and last residue. D genes are given only for firm matches. Size is stated for part of the rows, as once, few or many counts, or as a class when the clone is expanded.

>.|TRBD2|TRBV2|TRBJ2-1
TGTGCCAGCAGTCAATCGGGACTAGCGGAGTACAATGAGCAGTTCTTC
CASSQSGLAEYNEQFF
>.|TRBD2|TRBV27|TRBJ2-1
TGTGCCAGCAGTAACTACTTGCGGGGGGCCCCTGAGCAGTTCTTC
CASSNYLRGAPEQFF
>.|TRBD1|TRBV13|TRBJ2-7
TGTGCCAGCAGCTGGGGACAGGGTTTGTTCGAGCAGTACTTC
CASSWGQGLFEQYF
>.|TRBD2|TRBV7-6|TRBJ2-7
TGTGCCAGCAGCCCTAGCGGGAGTCTCGACGAGCAGTACTTC
CASSPSGSLDEQYF
>.|TRBD1|TRBV4-1|TRBJ1-1
TGCGCCAGCAGCCACCTAGGGACAGCCAACACTGAAGCTTTCTTT
CASSHLGTANTEAFF
>.|TRBD2|TRBV7-9|TRBJ2-1
TGTGCCAGCAGCTCAGCGGCTAGCGGGAGGCGCAATGAGCAGTTCTTC
CASSSAASGRRNEQFF
>.|.|TRBV6-5|TRBJ1-6
TGTGCCAGCAGTTACTCTAACAGCCGCTATAATTCACCCCTCCACTTT
CASSYSNSRYNSPLHF
>once|.|TRBV4-1|TRBJ1-3
TGCGCCAGCAGTGGGGCTGGAAACACCATATATTTT
CASSGAGNTIYF
>.|.|TRBV4-3|TRBJ2-7
TGCGCCAGCAGCCAAGATCTCAATAACGAGCAGTACTTC
CASSQDLNNEQYF
>.|.|TRBV11-2|TRBJ1-3
TGTGCCAGCAGCTTAGAACGAAACACCATATATTTT
CASSLERNTIYF
>.|.|TRBV6-1|TRBJ1-3
TGTGCCAGCAGTGAATGGCTGGGGGAAGGTGGAAACACCATATATTTT
CASSEWLGEGGNTIYF
>.|.|TRBV6-1|TRBJ1-2
TGTGCCAGCAGTGGTTACGGGACAAGTTCTTGGGGGCCCTATGGCTACACCTTC
CASSGYGTSSWGPYGYTF
>.|.|TRBV5-6|TRBJ1-2
TGTGCCAGCAGCTTGGCCGAGAGGGTTGGCTACACCTTC
CASSLAERVGYTF
>.|TRBD2|TRBV19|TRBJ2-7
TGTGCCAGTAGTATTGCGCTAGCGGGAGAAGAGCAGTACTTC
CASSIALAGEEQYF
>.|.|TRBV11-3|TRBJ2-7
TGTGCCAGCAGCTTAGGCGGCGGGCCAGACTACGAGCAGTACTTC
CASSLGGGPDYEQYF
>.|.|TRBV9|TRBJ2-3
TGTGCCAGCAGCGTAATGGGGGTCACAGATACGCAGTATTTT
CASSVMGVTDTQYF
>once|TRBD2|TRBV5-6|TRBJ2-5
TGTGCCAGCAGAGTATTGCGGGGGGCGGCGGAGACCCAGTACTTC
CASRVLRGAAETQYF
>.|.|TRBV7-9|TRBJ2-1
TGTGCCAGCAGCTTAGTGGGTGAGCAGTTCTTC
CASSLVGEQFF
>.|TRBD1|TRBV7-6|TRBJ1-1
TGTGCCAGCAGCTTCGGGACAGACGAAGCTTTCTTT
CASSFGTDEAFF
>.|TRBD2|TRBV11-2|TRBJ2-7
TGTGCCAGCAGCCCATACCAGACTAGCGGGAGCTACGAGCAGTACTTC
CASSPYQTSGSYEQYF
>.|.|TRBV30|TRBJ1-3
TGTGCCTGGAGCCTCTTAGGGGGAGATGGAAACACCATATATTTT
CAWSLLGGDGNTIYF
>.|TRBD2|TRBV9|TRBJ2-6
TGTGCCAGCAGCGATCTCTCGACTAGCGGGTTCTCTGGGGCCAACGTCCTGACTTTC
CASSDLSTSGFSGANVLTF
>.|TRBD2|TRBV9|TRBJ2-7
TGTGCCAGCAGCGTCTCCCACCGGTTCGTAGCGGGAGGGCCATATGAGCAGTACTTC
CASSVSHRFVAGGPYEQYF
>.|.|TRBV9|TRBJ1-4
TGTGCCAGCAGTACCCAGGGAGGGTTAGGTGAAAAACTGTTTTTT
CASSTQGGLGEKLFF
>.|.|TRBV7-9|TRBJ1-4
TGTGCCAGCAGCTTAGGACACTATGCAACTAATGAAAAACTGTTTTTT
CASSLGHYATNEKLFF
>.|.|TRBV4-1|TRBJ2-3
TGCGCCAGCAGCCCCCAGGTGGGGGGGCTTCCCACAGATACGCAGTATTTT
CASSPQVGGLPTDTQYF